This is a list of T cell receptor beta chains from one sample in a study of blood T cell repertoires in COVID-19. Produced via immunoSEQ multiplex PCR; TCRdb's table is partial and in-frame only. The sample contains roughly 180,000 clones, around 83% of which appear only once. The specimen was PBMCs or T cells enriched from blood (not recorded which). The origin of the receptors is a man between 35 and 55 years old who had recovered from COVID-19. The CDR3 runs from the conserved cysteine through the conserved F or W. Each record gives: V gene, J gene, D gene, CDR3 protein. The D gene is left open where the match is weak.

TRBV7-3	TRBJ1-1	NA	CASSLIGAGANTEAFF
TRBV3-1/TRBV3-2	TRBJ1-6	TRBD1	CASSRSSGGATYNSPLHF
TRBV5-1	TRBJ2-3	NA	CASSPSTDTQYF
TRBV9	TRBJ1-5	NA	CASSPGGNQPQHF
TRBV10-1	TRBJ2-3	NA	CASSESMVVRGANTDTQYF
TRBV6-5	TRBJ2-5	TRBD1	CASKLLQGAETQYF
TRBV29-1	TRBJ2-1	TRBD2	CSVEDRYSGDLSYNEQFF
TRBV18	TRBJ1-2	NA	CASSPGREIFNYGYTF
TRBV14	TRBJ1-6	NA	CASSPGRNSPLHF
TRBV27	TRBJ1-1	TRBD1	CASSVQGARNTEAFF
TRBV5-4	TRBJ1-6	NA	CASSPPGGTSPLHF
TRBV28	TRBJ1-4	NA	CASSTPSGIGEKLFF
TRBV11-3	TRBJ2-7	TRBD1	CASSPDRVGYEQYF
TRBV18	TRBJ1-1	NA	CASSPGGGSEAFF
TRBV7-2	TRBJ2-1	TRBD2	CASSLAGGGRAPRNGNEQFF
TRBV9	TRBJ1-1	NA	CASSLGQRGTEAFF
TRBV11-2	TRBJ1-2	TRBD1	CASSRTGEENYGYTF
TRBV28	TRBJ2-1	TRBD1	CASRTYGTGNEQFF
TRBV6-5	TRBJ2-7	NA	CASTESRGGEQYF
TRBV19	TRBJ2-7	NA	CASSKGVPFDEQYF
TRBV2	TRBJ1-1	NA	CASSWGQNTEAFF
TRBV2	TRBJ1-4	NA	CASSEDWALFF
TRBV3-1/TRBV3-2	TRBJ2-2	NA	CASSLSGNTGELFF
TRBV9	TRBJ2-1	NA	CASSVAQGGPNGQFF
TRBV6-4	TRBJ1-2	TRBD1	CASSETRQGSGYTF
TRBV30	TRBJ1-1	NA	CAWSPPGHLNTEAFF
TRBV28	TRBJ1-1	NA	CASSSPQGMTEAFF
TRBV5-1	TRBJ1-2	TRBD1	CASSLGQGTGGYTF
TRBV18	TRBJ2-3	NA	CASSSFPTDTQYF
TRBV14	TRBJ2-3	NA	CASSQARTQYF
TRBV24-1	TRBJ2-7	NA	CATSDRGQNDEQYF
TRBV29-1	TRBJ2-2	TRBD1	CSGGQTNTGELFF
TRBV13	TRBJ1-5	NA	CASSYQQGDQPQHF
TRBV2	TRBJ1-1	NA	CASSEEGVNTEAFF
TRBV11-1	TRBJ2-5	TRBD2	CASSLGRGGVETQYF
TRBV5-1	TRBJ2-2	NA	CASRAGQANTGELFF
TRBV10-3	TRBJ1-2	NA	CAISQTSYYGYTF
TRBV19	TRBJ2-7	TRBD2	CASSLSGGTYEQYF
TRBV28	TRBJ1-6	TRBD1	CASSRTGATPLHF
TRBV12-5	TRBJ1-5	NA	CASVKGGGRNQPQHF